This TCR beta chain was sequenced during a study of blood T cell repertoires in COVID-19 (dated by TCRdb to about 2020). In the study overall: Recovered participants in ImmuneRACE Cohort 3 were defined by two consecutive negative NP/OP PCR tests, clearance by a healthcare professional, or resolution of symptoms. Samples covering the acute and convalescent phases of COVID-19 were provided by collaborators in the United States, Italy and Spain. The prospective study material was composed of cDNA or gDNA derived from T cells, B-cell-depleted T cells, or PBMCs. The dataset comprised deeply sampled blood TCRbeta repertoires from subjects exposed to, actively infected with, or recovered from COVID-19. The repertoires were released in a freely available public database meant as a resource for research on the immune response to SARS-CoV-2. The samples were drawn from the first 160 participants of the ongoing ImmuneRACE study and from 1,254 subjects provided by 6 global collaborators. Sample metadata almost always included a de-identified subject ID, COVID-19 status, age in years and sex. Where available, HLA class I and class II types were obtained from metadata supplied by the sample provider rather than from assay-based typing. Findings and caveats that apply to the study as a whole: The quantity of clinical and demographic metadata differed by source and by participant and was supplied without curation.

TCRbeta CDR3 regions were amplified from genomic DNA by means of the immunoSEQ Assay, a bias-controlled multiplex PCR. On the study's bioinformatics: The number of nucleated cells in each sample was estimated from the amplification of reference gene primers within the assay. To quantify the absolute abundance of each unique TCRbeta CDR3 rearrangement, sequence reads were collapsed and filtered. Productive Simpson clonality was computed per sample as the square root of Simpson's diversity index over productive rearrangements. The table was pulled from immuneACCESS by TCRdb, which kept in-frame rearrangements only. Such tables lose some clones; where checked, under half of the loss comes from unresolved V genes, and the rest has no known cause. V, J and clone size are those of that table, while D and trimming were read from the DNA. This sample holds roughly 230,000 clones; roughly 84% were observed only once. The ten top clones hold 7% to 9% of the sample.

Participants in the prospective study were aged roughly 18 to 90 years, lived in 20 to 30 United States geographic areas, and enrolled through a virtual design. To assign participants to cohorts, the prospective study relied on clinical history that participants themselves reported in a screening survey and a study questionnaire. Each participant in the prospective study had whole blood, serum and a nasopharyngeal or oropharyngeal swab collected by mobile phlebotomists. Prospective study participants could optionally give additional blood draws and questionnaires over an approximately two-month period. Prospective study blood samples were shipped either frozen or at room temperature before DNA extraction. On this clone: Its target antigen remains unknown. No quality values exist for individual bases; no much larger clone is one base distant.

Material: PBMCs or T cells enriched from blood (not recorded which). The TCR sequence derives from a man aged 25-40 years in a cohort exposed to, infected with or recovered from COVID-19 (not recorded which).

DNA sequence: TGTGCCAGCTCACAAGACCCACTAGCGGGGGGGTGGAATGAGCAGTTCTTC. Its amino acids are CASSQDPLAGGWNEQFF. The chain joins TRBV18 to TRBJ2-1, with 13 bases in between that match TRBD2. The germline V gene yields KGHSH for CDR1 and LQKENI for CDR2. The CDR3 runs 17 residues from the cysteine to the phenylalanine. The sequence is cut down to CDR3 DNA, 51 bases in frame from base 1. Compared with germline, V lacks 4 bases and J lacks 7 bases; bases without a gene match: 10.